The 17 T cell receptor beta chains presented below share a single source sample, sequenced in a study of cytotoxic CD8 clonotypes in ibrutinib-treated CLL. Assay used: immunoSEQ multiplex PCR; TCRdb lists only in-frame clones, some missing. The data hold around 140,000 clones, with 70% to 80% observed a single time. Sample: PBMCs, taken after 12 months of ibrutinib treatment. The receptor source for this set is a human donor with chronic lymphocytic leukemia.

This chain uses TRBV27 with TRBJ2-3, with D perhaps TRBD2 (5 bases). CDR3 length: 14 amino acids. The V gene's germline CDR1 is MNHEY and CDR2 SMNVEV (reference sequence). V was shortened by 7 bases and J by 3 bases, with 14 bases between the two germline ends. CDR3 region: CASTAPSSTDTQYF. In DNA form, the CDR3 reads TGTGCCAGCACCGCCCCTAGCTCAACAGATACGCAGTATTTT.

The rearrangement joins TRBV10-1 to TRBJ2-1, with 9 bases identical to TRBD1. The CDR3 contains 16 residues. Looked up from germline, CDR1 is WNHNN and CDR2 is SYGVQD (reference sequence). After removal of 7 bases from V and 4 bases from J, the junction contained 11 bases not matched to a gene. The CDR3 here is CASTQDWTGDYNEQFF. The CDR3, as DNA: TGCGCCAGCACCCAAGATTGGACAGGGGATTACAATGAGCAGTTCTTC.

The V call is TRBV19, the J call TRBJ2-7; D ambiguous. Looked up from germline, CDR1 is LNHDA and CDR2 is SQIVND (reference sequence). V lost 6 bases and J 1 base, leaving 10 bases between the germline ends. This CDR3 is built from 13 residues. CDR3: CASRKWDSYEQYF. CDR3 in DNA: TGTGCCAGTAGAAAATGGGATTCCTACGAGCAGTACTTC.

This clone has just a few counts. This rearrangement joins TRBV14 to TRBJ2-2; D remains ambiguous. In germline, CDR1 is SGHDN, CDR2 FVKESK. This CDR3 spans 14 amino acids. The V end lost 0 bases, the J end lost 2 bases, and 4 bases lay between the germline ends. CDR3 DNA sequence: TGTGCCAGCAGCCAAGATTCTAACACCGGGGAGCTGTTTTTT. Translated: CASSQDSNTGELFF.

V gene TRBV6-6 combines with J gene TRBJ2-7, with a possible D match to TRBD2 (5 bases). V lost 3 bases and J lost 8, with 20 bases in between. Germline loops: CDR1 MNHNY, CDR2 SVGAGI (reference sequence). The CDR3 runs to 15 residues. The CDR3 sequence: CASSYTGLDPGQQYF. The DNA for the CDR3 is TGTGCCAGCAGTTATACCGGACTGGACCCCGGACAGCAGTACTTC.

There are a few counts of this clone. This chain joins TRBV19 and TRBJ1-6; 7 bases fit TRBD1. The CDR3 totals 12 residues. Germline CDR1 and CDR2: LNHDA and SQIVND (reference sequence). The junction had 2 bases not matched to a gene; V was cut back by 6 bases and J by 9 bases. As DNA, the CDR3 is TGTGCCAGTAGCCACAGGGGTTCACCCCTCCACTTT. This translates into CASSHRGSPLHF.

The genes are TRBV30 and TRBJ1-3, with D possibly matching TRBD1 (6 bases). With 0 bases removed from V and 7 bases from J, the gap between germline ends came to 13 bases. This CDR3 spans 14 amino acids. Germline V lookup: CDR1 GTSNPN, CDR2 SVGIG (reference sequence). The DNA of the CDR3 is TGTGCCTGGAGTGTACCAGGGGATGTGAACACCATATATTTT. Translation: CAWSVPGDVNTIYF. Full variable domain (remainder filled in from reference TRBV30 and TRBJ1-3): SQTIHQWPATLVQPVGSPLSLECTVEGTSNPNLYWYRQAAGRGLQLLFYSVGIGQISSEVPQNLSASRPQDRQFILSSKKLLLSDSGFYLCAWSVPGDVNTIYFGEGSWLTVV.

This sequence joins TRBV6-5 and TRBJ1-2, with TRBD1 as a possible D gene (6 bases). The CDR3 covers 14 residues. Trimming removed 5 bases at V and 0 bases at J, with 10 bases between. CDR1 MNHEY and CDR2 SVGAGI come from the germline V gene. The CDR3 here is CASSRQATNYGYTF. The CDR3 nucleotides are TGTGCCAGCAGTCGACAGGCGACTAACTATGGCTACACCTTC.

The CDR3, as DNA: TGCGCCAGCAGCGGGCCTGGGGCCAACGTCCTGACTTTC. Amino acids: CASSGPGANVLTF. The chain joins TRBV5-1 to TRBJ2-6, with D uncertain. Germline CDR1 is SGHRS and CDR2 is YFSETQ. Between the trimmed V and J ends, which lost 4 bases and 2 bases, there was a span of 4 bases. This CDR3 contains 13 residues.

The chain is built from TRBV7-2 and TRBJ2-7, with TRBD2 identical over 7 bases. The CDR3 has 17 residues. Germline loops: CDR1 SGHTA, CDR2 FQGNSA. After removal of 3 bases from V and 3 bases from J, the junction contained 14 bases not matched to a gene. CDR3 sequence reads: CASSFPTAGRQDYEQYF. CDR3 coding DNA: TGTGCCAGCAGCTTTCCTACAGCGGGGAGACAAGACTACGAGCAGTACTTC.

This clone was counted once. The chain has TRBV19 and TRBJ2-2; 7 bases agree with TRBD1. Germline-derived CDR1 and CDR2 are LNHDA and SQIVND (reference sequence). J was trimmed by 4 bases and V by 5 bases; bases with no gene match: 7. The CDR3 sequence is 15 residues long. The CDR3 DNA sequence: TGTGCCAGTAGTCCAAGAGGGACAGTCACCGGGGAGCTGTTTTTT. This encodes CASSPRGTVTGELFF.

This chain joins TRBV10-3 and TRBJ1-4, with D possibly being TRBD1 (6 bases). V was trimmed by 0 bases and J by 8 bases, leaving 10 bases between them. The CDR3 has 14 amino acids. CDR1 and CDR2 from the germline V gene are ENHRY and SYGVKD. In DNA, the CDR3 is TGTGCCATCAGTGAGTCGGCAGGGGAGGAAAAACTGTTTTTT. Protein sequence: CAISESAGEEKLFF.

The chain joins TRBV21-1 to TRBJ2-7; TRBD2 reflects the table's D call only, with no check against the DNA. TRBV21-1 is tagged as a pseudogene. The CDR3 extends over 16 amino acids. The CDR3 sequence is CASSSDTRKLDYEQYF. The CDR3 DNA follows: TGTGCCAGCAGCTCGGATACTAGAAAACTGGACTACGAGCAGTACTTC.

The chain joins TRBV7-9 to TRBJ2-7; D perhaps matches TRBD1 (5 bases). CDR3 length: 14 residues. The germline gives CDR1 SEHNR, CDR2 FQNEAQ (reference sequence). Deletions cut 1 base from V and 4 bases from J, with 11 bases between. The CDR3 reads CASSLGGAGYEQYF. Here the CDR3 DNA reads TGTGCCAGCAGCTTAGGTGGGGCAGGATACGAGCAGTACTTC.

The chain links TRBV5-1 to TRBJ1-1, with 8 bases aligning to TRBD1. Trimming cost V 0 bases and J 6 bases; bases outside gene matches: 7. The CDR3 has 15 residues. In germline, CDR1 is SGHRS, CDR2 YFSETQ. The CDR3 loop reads CASSLGTGRIAEAFF. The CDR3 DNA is TGCGCCAGCAGCTTGGGGACAGGGAGGATCGCTGAAGCTTTCTTT.

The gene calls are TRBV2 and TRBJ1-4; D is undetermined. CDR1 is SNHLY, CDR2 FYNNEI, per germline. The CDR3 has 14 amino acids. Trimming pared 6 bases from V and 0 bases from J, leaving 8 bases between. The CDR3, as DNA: TGTGCCAGCAGCCCCCAGACAACTAATGAAAAACTGTTTTTT. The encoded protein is CASSPQTTNEKLFF. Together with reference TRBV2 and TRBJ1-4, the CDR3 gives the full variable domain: EPEVTQTPSHQVTQMGQEVILRCVPISNHLYFYWYRQILGQKVEFLVSFYNNEISEKSEIFDDQFSVERPDGSNFTLKIRSTKLEDSAMYFCASSPQTTNEKLFFGSGTQLSVL.

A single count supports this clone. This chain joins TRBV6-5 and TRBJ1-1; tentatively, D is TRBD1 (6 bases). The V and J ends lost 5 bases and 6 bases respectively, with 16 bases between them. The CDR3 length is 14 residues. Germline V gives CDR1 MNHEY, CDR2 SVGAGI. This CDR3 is CASSVETGSPEAFF. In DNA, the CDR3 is TGTGCCAGCAGTGTGGAAACAGGGTCGCCTGAAGCTTTCTTT.